Listed here is a single T cell receptor (beta chain). The data were taken from a study of blood T cell repertoires in COVID-19. Study overall: The study drew acute and convalescent COVID-19 samples from the United States, Italy and Spain. T cells, B-cell-depleted T cells, or PBMCs provided the cDNA or gDNA that served as material.

The CDR3 is made up of 16 amino acids. Trimming left V 0 bases short and J 5 bases short, with 14 bases between. Germline V CDR1 and CDR2: SEHNR, FQNEAQ (reference sequence). In the original processing: Researchers report that nucleated cell counts were estimated from reference gene primer amplification. Sequenced by immunoSEQ multiplex PCR; TCRdb stores in-frame clones only, minus some. V and J calls and clone size follow that table, whereas D and trimming were derived from the DNA. The data hold tens of thousands of clones, with roughly nine tenths observed a single time. The TCR originated in a man in his 60s with acute or convalescent COVID-19. V gene TRBV7-9 combines with J gene TRBJ2-1, with D possibly TRBD1 on 5 matching bases. The sequencing input was peripheral blood. CDR3: CASSLALTGPNNEQFF. Written as DNA, the CDR3 is TGTGCCAGCAGCTTAGCGTTAACAGGTCCTAACAATGAGCAGTTCTTC.